The following is a T cell receptor beta chain sequence with its context. Its antigen is currently unknown. This specimen comes from a study of beta chain features in type 1 diabetes. The authors sorted CD4+ naive, central memory, regulatory and stem cell-like memory cells via CD45RO/CCR7/CD25/CD127/CD95/CD27. Purity exceeded 95% in all sorted populations. CDR1 is SEHNR, CDR2 FQNEAQ, per germline (reference sequence). The length of the CDR3 is 16 residues. The V and J ends lost 5 bases and 2 bases, in that order; junction bases with no gene match: 8. Study-level results: In the patient group, naive, central memory and Treg TCRB repertoires seemed more alike than in the healthy donor group. VDJ junctions in type 1 diabetes patients carried more deletions and fewer insertions.

The authors reverse transcribed all of the isolated RNA, so sequencing captured expressed TCRB transcripts. TCRdb keeps only in-frame clones here, not all; method: immunoSEQ multiplex PCR. In the table there are 450,000 or so clones, over 10% of which are singletons. Specimen: naive CD4+ T cells from blood. The sequence came from a woman aged 18-29 years in good health. The rearrangement joins TRBV7-9 to TRBJ2-3; 9 bases fit TRBD1. The CDR3 DNA reads as TGTGCCAGCAGCCGCTGGGGACAGGGAACCACAGATACGCAGTATTTT. It encodes CASSRWGQGTTDTQYF.